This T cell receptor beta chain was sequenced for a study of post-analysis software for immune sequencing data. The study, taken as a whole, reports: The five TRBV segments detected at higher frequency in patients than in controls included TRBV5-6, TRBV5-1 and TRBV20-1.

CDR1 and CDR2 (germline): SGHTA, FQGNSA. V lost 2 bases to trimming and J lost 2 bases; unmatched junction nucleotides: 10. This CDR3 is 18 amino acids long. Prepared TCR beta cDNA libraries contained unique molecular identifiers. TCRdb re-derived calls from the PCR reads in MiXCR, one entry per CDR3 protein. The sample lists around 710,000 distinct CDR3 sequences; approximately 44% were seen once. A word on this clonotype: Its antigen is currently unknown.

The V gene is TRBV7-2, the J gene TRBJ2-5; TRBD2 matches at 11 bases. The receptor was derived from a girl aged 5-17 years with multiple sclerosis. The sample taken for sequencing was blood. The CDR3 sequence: CASSLSASGGTGQETQYF. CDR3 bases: TGTGCCAGCAGCTTATCGGCTAGCGGGGGGACCGGGCAAGAGACCCAGTACTTC.